The 8 T cell receptor beta chains reported below all come from one sample, sequenced in a study of blood T cell repertoires in COVID-19. The data were produced by immunoSEQ multiplex PCR, yet TCRdb's version contains in-frame clones alone and is incomplete. The sample comprises 95,000 or so clones, 81% of which are singletons, and roughly 23% rests with the top ten. Sequencing used peripheral blood. These TCRs come from a man at least 80 years old with active or convalescent COVID-19.

The genes are TRBV10-3 and TRBJ1-3; tentatively, D is TRBD1 (5 bases). Trimming pared 6 bases from V and 4 bases from J, leaving 10 bases between. The CDR3 loop spans 13 amino acids. From germline, CDR1 is ENHRY and CDR2 SYGVKD. DNA of the CDR3: TGTGCCATCAGGACCGACAGCGGAAACACCATATATTTT. Its protein is CAIRTDSGNTIYF.

V is TRBV20-1 and J is TRBJ2-5; D may correspond to TRBD1 or TRBD2 (5 bases each). CDR1 and CDR2 from the germline V gene are DFQATT and SNEGSKA (reference sequence). The CDR3 extends over 14 amino acids. The ends were cut back, 5 bases at V and 4 bases at J, with 17 bases in the middle. The CDR3 loop is CSARGGARGETQYF. CDR3 nucleotides: TGCAGTGCTCGTGGGGGAGCGAGAGGAGAGACCCAGTACTTC.

This clone was detected once. The V gene is TRBV5-5, the J gene TRBJ1-5; D might be TRBD1 (5 bases). Trimming took 3 bases from V and 1 from J, leaving 11 bases between them. Germline CDR1 is SGHKS and CDR2 is YYEKEE (reference sequence). This CDR3 region has 15 residues. CDR3 DNA: TGTGCCAGCAGCTGGGGCCTTACCAGCAATCAGCCCCAGCATTTT. This gives the protein CASSWGLTSNQPQHF.

This chain connects TRBV7-9 to TRBJ2-1; 8 nucleotides line up with TRBD1. V gave up 8 bases and J gave up 4 bases; unmatched junction bases: 10. The length of the CDR3 is 15 residues. The germline CDR1 and CDR2 sequences are SEHNR and FQNEAQ (reference sequence). The CDR3 reads CASSGRDRIYNEQFF. The CDR3 DNA reads TGTGCCAGCTCCGGCCGGGACAGGATATACAATGAGCAGTTCTTC.

CDR3 residues: CAWSRGQNQPQHF. CDR3 nucleotides: TGTGCCTGGAGTAGGGGGCAGAATCAGCCCCAGCATTTT. The V and J genes are TRBV30 and TRBJ1-5; 7 bases fit TRBD1. The CDR3 contains 13 residues. From germline, CDR1 is GTSNPN and CDR2 SVGIG (reference sequence). The V segment lost 2 bases and the J segment 4 bases; nucleotides outside the gene matches: 2. Combining the CDR3 with reference TRBV30 and TRBJ1-5 gives the whole variable domain SQTIHQWPATLVQPVGSPLSLECTVEGTSNPNLYWYRQAAGRGLQLLFYSVGIGQISSEVPQNLSASRPQDRQFILSSKKLLLSDSGFYLCAWSRGQNQPQHFGDGTRLSIL.

This chain uses TRBV5-5 with TRBJ1-1; 11 bases are shared with TRBD1. This CDR3 contains 16 residues. V was clipped by 0 bases and J by 1 base; unmatched bases: 2. CDR1 is SGHKS, CDR2 YYEKEE, per germline (reference sequence). In DNA form, the CDR3 reads TGTGCCAGCAGCTTGGGGACAGGGGGCAGGAACACTGAAGCTTTCTTT. Translated: CASSLGTGGRNTEAFF.

The V call is TRBV28, the J call TRBJ2-7; no firm D call. The germline V gene has CDR1 MDHEN and CDR2 SYDVKM. This CDR3 has 13 residues. V was trimmed by 5 bases and J by 0 bases, leaving 8 bases between them. The CDR3 bases are TGTGCCAGCAGTACTTCTAGCTCCTACGAGCAGTACTTC. Translated: CASSTSSSYEQYF. The variable domain in full, with the rest retrieved from reference TRBV28 and TRBJ2-7, is DVKVTQSSRYLVKRTGEKVFLECVQDMDHENMFWYRQDPGLGLRLIYFSYDVKMKEKGDIPEGYSVSREKKERFSLILESASTNQTSMYLCASSTSSSYEQYFGPGTRLTVT.

The rearrangement uses TRBV23-1 and TRBJ1-3; D is undetermined. TRBV23-1 is an ORF, and what it does is uncertain. V was shortened by 1 base and J by 0 bases, with 10 bases between the two germline ends. The CDR3 loop spans 16 amino acids. This chain's CDR3 is CASSQCAGLSGNTIYF. CDR3 coding DNA: TGCGCCAGCAGTCAATGCGCAGGCCTCTCTGGAAACACCATATATTTT.